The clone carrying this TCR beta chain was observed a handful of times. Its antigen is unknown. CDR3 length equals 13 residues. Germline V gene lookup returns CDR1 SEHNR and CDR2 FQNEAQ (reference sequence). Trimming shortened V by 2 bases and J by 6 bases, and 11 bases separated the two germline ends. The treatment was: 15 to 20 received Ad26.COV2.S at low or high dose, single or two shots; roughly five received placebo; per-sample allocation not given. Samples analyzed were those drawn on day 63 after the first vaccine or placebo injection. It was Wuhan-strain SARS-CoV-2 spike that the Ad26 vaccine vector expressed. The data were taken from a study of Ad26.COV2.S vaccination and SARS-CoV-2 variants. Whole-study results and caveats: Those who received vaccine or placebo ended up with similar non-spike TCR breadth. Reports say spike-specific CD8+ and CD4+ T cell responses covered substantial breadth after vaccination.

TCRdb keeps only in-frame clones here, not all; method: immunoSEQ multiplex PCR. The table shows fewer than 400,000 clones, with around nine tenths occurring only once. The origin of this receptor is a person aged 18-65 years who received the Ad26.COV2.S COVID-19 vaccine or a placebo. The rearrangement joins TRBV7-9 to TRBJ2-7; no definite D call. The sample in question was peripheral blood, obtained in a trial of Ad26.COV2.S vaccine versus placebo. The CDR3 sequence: CASSLRVDSEQYF. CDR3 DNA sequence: TGTGCCAGCAGCTTACGCGTTGACTCCGAGCAGTACTTC.